The rows below give T cell receptor beta chains drawn from one sample of a study of CD8+ T cells in alopecia areata. Only in-frame clones appear in the TCRdb table, and some are missing; sequencing was by immunoSEQ multiplex PCR. Here the sample spans about 210,000 clones, under 70% being singletons. Material: CD4+ T cells sorted from blood, obtained at approximately week 44, from a patient treated with tofacitinib. These receptors originate from a human donor with alopecia areata. CDR3s leave out the opening cysteine and the closing phenylalanine or tryptophan. The D gene is left open where the match is weak.

d_gene,j_gene,v_gene,CDR3aa
TRBD1,TRBJ1-4,TRBV7-8,ASSLRQGSAEKLF
TRBD1,TRBJ1-6,TRBV30,AWTPGGTVYNSPLH
TRBD2,TRBJ2-3,TRBV6-1,ASSGMTSGGLADTQY
.,TRBJ1-2,TRBV6-5,ASSYVPPESLGGYT
TRBD1,TRBJ1-2,TRBV11-1,ASSSQRTGNGYT
TRBD1,TRBJ2-5,TRBV5-1,ASSPSDRGLGETQY
TRBD1,TRBJ1-4,TRBV4-3,ASSQGDRDNEKLF
.,TRBJ1-2,TRBV30,AWSGRYSDGYT
.,TRBJ2-1,TRBV6-5,ASKIWGRDGAEQF
TRBD2,TRBJ2-1,TRBV6-5,ASRPGTSGEQF
TRBD1,TRBJ2-7,TRBV4-3,ASSQYQPGTGWISSYEQY
.,TRBJ1-1,TRBV29-1,SVQRLNTEAF
.,TRBJ2-1,TRBV30,AWSQGTTSYNEQF
.,TRBJ1-5,TRBV19,ASGGSQPQH
.,TRBJ2-2,TRBV11-2,ASSLSGTGELF
TRBD1,TRBJ2-7,TRBV29-1,SGGQGYEQY
.,TRBJ2-2,TRBV6-5,ASSYSGGPVTGELF
.,TRBJ2-3,TRBV28,ASSLIVRADTQY
TRBD2,TRBJ2-5,TRBV2,ASNRLAEQETQY
.,TRBJ2-3,TRBV21-1,ASSKSPGQILTDTQY
.,TRBJ2-7,TRBV2,ASKRVSYEQY
TRBD1,TRBJ2-7,TRBV29-1,SGQGSYEQY
.,TRBJ2-1,TRBV5-6,ASSLNGNLVYNEQF
.,TRBJ1-5,TRBV5-1,ASSLESRDNQPQH
.,TRBJ1-1,TRBV5-1,ASSLDIGRGNTEAF
TRBD1,TRBJ1-1,TRBV30,AWNPYKPGQKNTEAF
.,TRBJ2-1,TRBV30,AWSVSYVFNEQF
.,TRBJ2-2,TRBV5-1,ASSFGGSTGELF
.,TRBJ1-1,TRBV5-1,ASSFFSRGSDTEAF
.,TRBJ1-1,TRBV27,ASSEGLKAF
.,TRBJ2-1,TRBV30,AWSRGRGSGEQF
TRBD2,TRBJ2-5,TRBV5-1,ASSLASSGGRGETQY
.,TRBJ1-5,TRBV7-6,ASSPTGNRANQPQH
.,TRBJ1-5,TRBV29-1,SVAGQPNQPQH
.,TRBJ1-1,TRBV19,ASRSRAMNTEAF
TRBD2,TRBJ2-1,TRBV12-5,ASGIGTSGGDEQF
.,TRBJ1-1,TRBV7-2,ASNSGGGTEAF
.,TRBJ1-5,TRBV25-1,ASSSLMGQPQH
TRBD1,TRBJ2-5,TRBV2,ASKSQGTPRETQY
.,TRBJ1-3,TRBV6-6,ASSYIDNTIY
.,TRBJ2-5,TRBV5-1,ASSLERPQETQY
.,TRBJ2-7,TRBV2,ASSRASYEQY
TRBD2,TRBJ2-3,TRBV29-1,SVLQSGVTDTQY
TRBD1,TRBJ1-2,TRBV7-2,ASSLEGAGYGYT
.,TRBJ1-2,TRBV15,ATSREVSPTYGYT
.,TRBJ2-5,TRBV29-1,SVTPGTSQGTQY
TRBD1,TRBJ2-3,TRBV7-2,ASSARTGDTQY
TRBD1,TRBJ2-3,TRBV7-9,ASSFTGGYTDTQY
.,TRBJ1-6,TRBV6-5,ASSPRGIGSPLH